These 16 T cell receptor beta chains share one sample of origin, sequenced in a study of CD8 T cells in Susac syndrome (dated by TCRdb to about 2019). Library preparation was by the immunoSEQ multiplex PCR assay. RNA was extracted using the RNeasy kit, and about 0.45 to 1 microgram was reverse transcribed with random hexamers. The public reads were quality trimmed at Q25 with fastp and then assembled into clones with MiXCR by TCRdb, keeping productive beta chains. Rows are unified per CDR3 protein, each entry keeping the most common DNA and genes. The sample table contains some 200,000 distinct CDR3 sequences; only one count was recorded for 90% to 96% of them. The ten largest clones represent approximately 0.1% of the sample. Sequencing was carried out using CD4+ T cells from PBMCs. The receptor source for this set is a human donor with Susac syndrome.

This chain uses TRBV5-4 with TRBJ1-1; 7 nucleotides match TRBD1. The CDR3 is 14 amino acids. Germline CDR1 reads SGHNT; CDR2 reads YYREEE (reference sequence). V was pared by 4 bases and J by 0 bases, with 3 bases of the junction left unmatched. CDR3 loop: CASSAGQLNTEAFF. CDR3 bases: TGTGCCAGCAGCGCGGGACAGCTGAACACTGAAGCTTTCTTT.

The V call is TRBV20-1, the J call TRBJ2-3; either TRBD1 or TRBD2 may fit D (5 bases each). The V end lost 4 bases, the J end lost 2 bases, and 16 bases lay between the germline ends. Per germline, CDR1 DFQATT and CDR2 SNEGSKA (reference sequence). The CDR3 covers 15 residues. Here the CDR3 reads CSAITGTEDTDTQYF. The CDR3, as DNA: TGCAGTGCTATAACCGGGACCGAGGACACAGATACGCAGTATTTT.

CDR3 residues: CASSVASRGEKLFF. CDR3 bases: TGTGCCAGCAGCGTAGCTTCTCGGGGTGAAAAACTGTTTTTT. V usage is TRBV9 and J usage is TRBJ1-4; D is undetermined. Per germline, CDR1 SGDLS and CDR2 YYNGEE. The V end was cut by 0 bases, the J end by 7 bases, with 10 bases between. This CDR3 contains 14 residues.

The chain has TRBV20-1 and TRBJ2-3; 7 bases line up with TRBD2. Per the germline V gene, CDR1 is DFQATT and CDR2 is SNEGSKA (reference sequence). V was clipped by 8 bases and J by 4 bases; unmatched bases: 3. The CDR3 runs to 11 residues. The chain's CDR3 is CSTTSADTQYF. Written as DNA, the CDR3 is TGCAGTACCACTAGCGCAGATACGCAGTATTTT.

The genes are TRBV6-2 or TRBV6-3 and TRBJ2-7; unclear D gene. The germline V gene has CDR1 MNHEY and CDR2 SVGEGT. Trimming took 4 bases from V and 7 from J, leaving 8 bases between them. The CDR3 is 11 amino acids. Written as DNA, the CDR3 is TGTGCCAGCAGTTCCTCTCTTGAGCAGTACTTC. It yields the protein CASSSSLEQYF.

V gene TRBV27 combines with J gene TRBJ2-5; tentatively, D is TRBD1 or TRBD2 (5 bases each). This CDR3 has 11 amino acids. V lost 8 bases and J 7 bases, leaving 11 bases between the germline ends. Germline V lookup: CDR1 MNHEY, CDR2 SMNVEV (reference sequence). CDR3 protein: CASGIGGTQYF. The CDR3 coding sequence is TGTGCCAGCGGAATTGGGGGGACCCAGTACTTC.

The V gene is TRBV11-2, the J gene TRBJ1-6, with 7 bases matching TRBD1. V lost 5 bases and J lost 9; bases outside the gene matches: 7. Germline V gives CDR1 SGHAT, CDR2 FQNNGV. There are 14 residues in the CDR3. As DNA, the CDR3 is TGTGCCAGCAGCGGCGACAGGGATCTTTCACCCCTCCACTTT. It specifies CASSGDRDLSPLHF. Looking up the rest from reference TRBV11-2 and TRBJ1-6 gives the full variable domain: EAGVAQSPRYKIIEKRQSVAFWCNPISGHATLYWYQQILGQGPKLLIQFQNNGVVDDSQLPKDRFSAERLKGVDSTLKIQPAKLEDSAVYLCASSGDRDLSPLHFGNGTRLTVT.

This rearrangement joins TRBV11-1 to TRBJ2-1; TRBD2 matches 11 bases. J gave up 4 bases and V 3 bases, and 2 bases lay outside the gene matches. Looked up from germline, CDR1 is SGHAT and CDR2 is FQDESV (reference sequence). The CDR3 covers 15 residues. The CDR3 DNA reads TGTGCCAGCAGCTTGCGACTAGCGGGATACAATGAGCAGTTCTTC. This sequence encodes CASSLRLAGYNEQFF.

This clonotype was detected only once. This chain uses TRBV18 with TRBJ2-5; no clear D. Between the trimmed V and J ends, which lost 3 bases and 2 bases, there was a span of 13 bases. Germline V gives CDR1 KGHSH, CDR2 LQKENI. This CDR3 has 15 residues. CDR3 in amino acids: CASSPLGRNQETQYF. The CDR3 DNA follows: TGTGCCAGCTCACCTTTAGGACGGAATCAAGAGACCCAGTACTTC.

The genes are TRBV6-5 and TRBJ1-5, with TRBD1 identical over 7 bases. V was clipped by 6 bases and J by 7 bases; unmatched bases: 9. Germline V gives CDR1 MNHEY, CDR2 SVGAGI. The CDR3 has 14 amino acids. The CDR3 DNA follows: TGTGCCAGCAGCCAACAGGGGTTAGAGCAGCCCCAGCATTTT. Protein sequence: CASSQQGLEQPQHF.

The V gene is TRBV20-1, the J gene TRBJ1-4, with 10 bases lining up with TRBD1. Germline lookup yields CDR1 DFQATT and CDR2 SNEGSKA (reference sequence). The CDR3 totals 14 residues. Germline trimming cut 2 bases from V and 6 bases from J; bases unmatched to any gene: 3. The CDR3 DNA reads TGCAGTGCTAGATCCGGGACAGGGGATGAAAAACTGTTTTTT. This codes for CSARSGTGDEKLFF.

The J gene is TRBJ2-7, the V gene TRBV20-1, with a weak D call TRBD2 (6 bases). This CDR3 spans 13 amino acids. Germline V gene lookup returns CDR1 DFQATT and CDR2 SNEGSKA (reference sequence). V lost 7 bases to trimming and J lost 5 bases, with 18 bases between them. The CDR3 loop reads CSGSDGGPHEQYF. As DNA, the CDR3 is TGCAGTGGATCAGACGGGGGTCCACACGAGCAGTACTTC.

The V and J genes are TRBV30 and TRBJ2-5; TRBD1 aligns across 12 bases. CDR1 and CDR2 (germline): GTSNPN, SVGIG (reference sequence). The CDR3 is made up of 19 amino acids. The V segment lost 5 bases and the J segment 3 bases; nucleotides outside the gene matches: 19. Written as DNA, the CDR3 is TGTGCCTGGGGTCTCCTAAACCCGGGACAGGGGGCAGGGGAAGAGACCCAGTACTTC. As protein: CAWGLLNPGQGAGEETQYF.

This chain links TRBV27 with TRBJ2-1; D is ambiguous. Germline V lookup: CDR1 MNHEY, CDR2 SMNVEV (reference sequence). The CDR3 extends over 15 amino acids. V lost 6 bases to trimming and J lost 0 bases, with 12 bases between them. CDR3 protein: CASSLDRSSYNEQFF. In DNA form, the CDR3 reads TGTGCCAGCAGCTTGGACCGGAGCTCCTACAATGAGCAGTTCTTC.

The V gene is TRBV5-1, the J gene TRBJ1-2, with a possible D match to TRBD1 (5 bases). The CDR3 is made up of 14 amino acids. V was clipped by 3 bases and J by 4 bases, with 13 bases between them. CDR1 SGHRS and CDR2 YFSETQ come from the germline V gene. The CDR3: CASSSDGTGYGYTF. The CDR3 coding sequence is TGCGCCAGCAGCTCGGACGGGACCGGCTATGGCTACACCTTC. The full variable domain, with the rest looked up from reference TRBV5-1 and TRBJ1-2, is KAGVTQTPRYLIKTRGQQVTLSCSPISGHRSVSWYQQTPGQGLQFLFEYFSETQRNKGNFPGRFSGRQFSNSRSEMNVSTLELGDSALYLCASSSDGTGYGYTFGSGTRLTVV.

The chain has TRBV12-3 or TRBV12-4 and TRBJ2-1, with 11 bases that match TRBD2. The CDR3 loop spans 15 amino acids. J gave up 6 bases and V 4 bases, and 5 bases lay outside the gene matches. The CDR3 nucleotides are TGTGCCAGCAGTTCCCGCGGGACTAGCGGCAATGAGCAGTTCTTC. This gives the protein CASSSRGTSGNEQFF.